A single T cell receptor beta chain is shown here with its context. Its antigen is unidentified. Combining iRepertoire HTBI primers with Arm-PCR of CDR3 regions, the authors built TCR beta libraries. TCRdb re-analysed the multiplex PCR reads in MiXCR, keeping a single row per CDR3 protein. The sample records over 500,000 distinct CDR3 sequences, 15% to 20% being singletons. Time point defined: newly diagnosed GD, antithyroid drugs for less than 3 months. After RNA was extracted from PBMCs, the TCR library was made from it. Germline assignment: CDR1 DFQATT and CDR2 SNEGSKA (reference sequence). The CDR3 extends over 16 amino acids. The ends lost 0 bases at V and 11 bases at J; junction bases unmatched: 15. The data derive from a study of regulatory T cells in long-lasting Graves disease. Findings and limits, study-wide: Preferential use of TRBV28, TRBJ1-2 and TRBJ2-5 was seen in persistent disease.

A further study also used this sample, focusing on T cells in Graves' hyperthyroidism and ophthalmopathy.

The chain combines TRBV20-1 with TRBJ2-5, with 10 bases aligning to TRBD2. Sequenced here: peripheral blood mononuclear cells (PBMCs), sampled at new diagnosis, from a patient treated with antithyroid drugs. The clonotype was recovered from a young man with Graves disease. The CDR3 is CSARELAGGSGNEQYF. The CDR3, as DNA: TGCAGTGCTAGAGAGTTAGCGGGAGGATCCGGCAATGAGCAGTACTTC.